These 4 T cell receptor beta chains were all obtained from the same sample, sequenced in a study of human T cells and chemical hapten exposure. Time point denoted: patch test 1, 2 weeks after DPC sensitization. Specified treatment: therapeutic diphenylcyclopropenone sensitization with weekly scalp DPC. One entry per CDR3 protein, called by TCRdb with MiXCR from the RACE reads. The sample gives around 77,000 distinct CDR3 sequences, roughly 9.8% of which show up once; around 3.3% is in the top ten. The material was whole blood, obtained in connection with sensitization to the hapten diphenylcyclopropenone (DPC). These TCRs come from a woman between 35 and 50 years old with alopecia areata. Some clones in this sample may be carry-over from other donors' samples.

This chain uses TRBV7-9 with TRBJ2-3; possibly TRBD1 for D (7 bases). The CDR3 has 16 residues. V was shortened by 5 bases and J by 2 bases, with 17 bases between the two germline ends. Germline V gives CDR1 SEHNR, CDR2 FQNEAQ (reference sequence). CDR3 sequence reads: CASSPTGRRDTDTQYF. For the CDR3, the DNA is TGTGCCAGCAGCCCGACAGGGAGGAGGGACACAGATACGCAGTATTTT.

J is TRBJ2-1 and V is TRBV30; possible D gene TRBD2, 7 bases. Germline V lookup: CDR1 GTSNPN, CDR2 SVGIG (reference sequence). Trimming cost V 4 bases and J 7 bases, with 11 bases left between them. This CDR3 is 12 amino acids long. The CDR3 region is CAWMGGGNEQFF. The CDR3, as DNA: TGTGCCTGGATGGGAGGGGGGAATGAGCAGTTCTTC.

This clonotype was counted many times. One end of the junction varies from germline; a read error may be responsible. J is TRBJ1-1 and V is TRBV28; maybe TRBD1 (6 bases). The V gene's germline CDR1 is MDHEN and CDR2 SYDVKM. This CDR3 comprises 13 residues. CDR3 nucleotides: TGTGCCAGCAGTTTGCTGGACAGTGCTGAACCTTTCTTT. Encoded protein: CASSLLDSAEPFF.

This clonotype has at least ten counts. V is TRBV11-2 and J is TRBJ2-1, with TRBD2 matching 9 bases. CDR1 is SGHAT, CDR2 FQNNGV, per germline. Germline trimming cut 7 bases from V and 8 bases from J; bases unmatched to any gene: 9. This CDR3 region has 14 residues. CDR3 sequence (DNA): TGTGCCAGCAACCCGGGACTAGCCCTCGATGAGCAGTTCTTC. Amino acids: CASNPGLALDEQFF.